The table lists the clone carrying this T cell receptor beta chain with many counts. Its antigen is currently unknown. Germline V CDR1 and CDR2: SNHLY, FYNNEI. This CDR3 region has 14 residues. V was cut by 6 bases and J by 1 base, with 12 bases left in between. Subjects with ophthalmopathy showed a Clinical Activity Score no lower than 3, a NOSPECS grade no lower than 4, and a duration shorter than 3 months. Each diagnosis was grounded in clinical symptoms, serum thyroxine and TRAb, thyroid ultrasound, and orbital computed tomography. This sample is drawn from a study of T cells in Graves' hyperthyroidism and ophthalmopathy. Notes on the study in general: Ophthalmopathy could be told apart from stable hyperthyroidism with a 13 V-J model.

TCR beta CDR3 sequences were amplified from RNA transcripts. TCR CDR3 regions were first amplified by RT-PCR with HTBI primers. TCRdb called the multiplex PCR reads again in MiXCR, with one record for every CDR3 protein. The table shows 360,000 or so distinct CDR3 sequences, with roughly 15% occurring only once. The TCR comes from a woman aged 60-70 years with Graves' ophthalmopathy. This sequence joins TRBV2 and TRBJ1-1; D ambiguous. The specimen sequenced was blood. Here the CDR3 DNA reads TGTGCCAGCAGGCCCCGGGCAGCGAACACTGAAGCTTTCTTT. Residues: CASRPRAANTEAFF. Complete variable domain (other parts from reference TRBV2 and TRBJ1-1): EPEVTQTPSHQVTQMGQEVILRCVPISNHLYFYWYRQILGQKVEFLVSFYNNEISEKSEIFDDQFSVERPDGSNFTLKIRSTKLEDSAMYFCASRPRAANTEAFFGQGTRLTVV.